The 10 T cell receptor beta chains reported below all come from one sample, sequenced in a study of blood T cell repertoires in COVID-19. Profiled with immunoSEQ multiplex PCR; TCRdb holds only in-frame clones, not every one. Altogether about 50,000 clones are present, approximately 89% being singletons, with the ten largest covering 16%. The specimen sequenced was peripheral blood. The receptors were gathered from a man aged 60 to 75 with active or convalescent COVID-19.

This clone appeared a single time. The rearrangement joins TRBV27 to TRBJ2-3, with a tentative D call TRBD2 (7 bases). V lost 10 bases to trimming and J lost 4 bases, with 15 bases between them. From germline, CDR1 is MNHEY and CDR2 SMNVEV (reference sequence). The CDR3 is made up of 13 amino acids. The CDR3 here is CATAPGGSDTQYF. The CDR3 coding sequence is TGTGCCACTGCTCCGGGGGGCTCAGATACGCAGTATTTT.

The J gene is TRBJ2-3, the V gene TRBV5-5; 7 bases match TRBD2. With 0 bases clipped from V and 4 bases from J, the junction kept 5 bases outside the gene matches. The CDR3 loop spans 15 amino acids. Germline V CDR1 and CDR2: SGHKS, YYEKEE (reference sequence). In nucleotides, the CDR3 is TGTGCCAGCAGCTTGGATGGGGGGAGGGCAGATACGCAGTATTTT. As protein: CASSLDGGRADTQYF.

The CDR3 sequence: CASSPNPGQGAYGYTF. The CDR3 region has the DNA TGCGCCAGCAGCCCGAACCCCGGACAGGGGGCCTATGGCTACACCTTC. V usage is TRBV5-1 and J usage is TRBJ1-2, with 11 bases identical to TRBD1. Per germline, CDR1 SGHRS and CDR2 YFSETQ. The CDR3 is made up of 16 amino acids. Losses at the gene ends were 4 bases for V and 4 bases for J; bases not matched to a gene: 9. Together with reference TRBV5-1 and TRBJ1-2, the CDR3 gives the full variable domain: KAGVTQTPRYLIKTRGQQVTLSCSPISGHRSVSWYQQTPGQGLQFLFEYFSETQRNKGNFPGRFSGRQFSNSRSEMNVSTLELGDSALYLCASSPNPGQGAYGYTFGSGTRLTVV.

V and J are TRBV18 and TRBJ1-4; TRBD1 matches 7 bases. From germline, CDR1 is KGHSH and CDR2 LQKENI. The V and J ends lost 5 bases and 1 base, in that order; junction bases with no gene match: 13. The CDR3 has 18 amino acids. The CDR3 nucleotides are TGTGCCAGCTCATCGAAGACAGGGATGGAAGTAACTAATGAAAAACTGTTTTTT. This gives the protein CASSSKTGMEVTNEKLFF.

V gene TRBV3-1 (or the pseudogene TRBV3-2) combines with J gene TRBJ1-3, with unresolved D. The CDR3 is made up of 17 amino acids. Germline V gene lookup returns CDR1 LGHDT and CDR2 YNNKEL (reference sequence). V was trimmed by 4 bases and J by 0 bases, leaving 16 bases between them. The CDR3 DNA sequence: TGTGCCAGCAGCCCCTTACAGTCCCTGTTCTCTGGAAACACCATATATTTT. Its translation: CASSPLQSLFSGNTIYF.

The chain carries TRBV6-6 and TRBJ1-3; D gene unclear. With 5 bases removed from V and 1 base from J, the gap between germline ends came to 12 bases. The CDR3 covers 15 residues. Germline V CDR1 and CDR2: MNHNY, SVGAGI (reference sequence). CDR3 sequence: CASSPAGRSGNTIYF. In nucleotides, the CDR3 is TGTGCCAGCAGTCCCGCAGGAAGGTCTGGAAACACCATATATTTT.

The chain links TRBV11-1 to TRBJ2-1; 8 bases agree with TRBD1. J gave up 3 bases and V 6 bases, and 4 bases lay outside the gene matches. There are 14 residues in the CDR3. The germline V gene encodes CDR1 SGHAT and CDR2 FQDESV (reference sequence). The CDR3 bases are TGTGCCAGCAGTTACAGGGGGAACTACAATGAGCAGTTCTTC. Protein: CASSYRGNYNEQFF.

The chain joins TRBV5-1 to TRBJ2-5, with 9 positions matching TRBD2. From germline, CDR1 is SGHRS and CDR2 YFSETQ. V was clipped by 1 base and J by 4 bases; unmatched bases: 5. The CDR3 has 15 amino acids. This CDR3 is CASSLSGTSRETQYF. As DNA, the CDR3 is TGCGCCAGCAGCTTGTCAGGGACTAGCCGAGAGACCCAGTACTTC.

This clone was recorded once. The chain has TRBV9 and TRBJ2-2; TRBD2 agrees at 11 bases. Germline V gene sequence: CDR1 SGDLS, CDR2 YYNGEE. The length of the CDR3 is 18 residues. The V gene end was trimmed by 0 bases and the J gene end by 0 bases; junction bases not matched to a gene: 4. The CDR3 is CASSVGLAGGANTGELFF. CDR3 DNA: TGTGCCAGCAGCGTAGGGCTAGCGGGGGGAGCGAACACCGGGGAGCTGTTTTTT.

The CDR3 sequence: CASEPDRFEGYTF. In nucleotides, the CDR3 is TGTGCCAGCGAACCGGACAGGTTCGAAGGCTACACCTTC. This chain connects TRBV6-5 to TRBJ1-2; the match to TRBD1 covers 7 bases. This CDR3 has 13 residues. V lost 8 bases to trimming and J lost 8 bases; unmatched junction nucleotides: 11. Per germline, CDR1 MNHEY and CDR2 SVGAGI.